The rows below give T cell receptor beta chains drawn from one sample of a study of T cells after yellow fever vaccination. TCRdb re-called the 5' RACE reads through MiXCR, storing one row per CDR3 protein. The profile shows 300,000 or so distinct CDR3 sequences, roughly 13% of them singletons. This specimen consisted of CD4+ T cells sorted from PBMCs, obtained 45 days after the yellow fever booster vaccination. The receptors derive from a young man who received the YFV17D yellow fever vaccine. CDR3s include the opening cysteine and the closing phenylalanine or tryptophan. D genes are given only for firm matches. Expanded clones get a size class; other rows say once, few or many, or leave the size out.

D gene	clone size	V gene	CDR3 length	J gene	CDR3 protein	CDR3 DNA
NA	NA	TRBV4-3	15	TRBJ2-2	CASSPISRNGGELFF	TGCGCCAGCAGCCCCATTTCACGGAACGGCGGGGAGCTGTTTTTT
NA	few	TRBV5-1	16	TRBJ2-3	CASSPGGLSSTDTQYF	TGCGCCAGCAGCCCCGGGGGGCTATCCAGCACAGATACGCAGTATTTT
NA	NA	TRBV7-8	15	TRBJ2-7	CASNPTREIFYEQYF	TGTGCCAGCAATCCTACCCGGGAAATTTTCTACGAGCAGTACTTC
NA	NA	TRBV5-1	12	TRBJ2-1	CASSSDIGMQFF	TGCGCCAGCAGCTCAGACATTGGGATGCAGTTCTTC
TRBD1	few	TRBV10-3	14	TRBJ2-4	CAISDGTGGTIQYF	TGTGCCATCAGTGACGGGACAGGGGGAACCATTCAGTACTTC
TRBD1	NA	TRBV18	14	TRBJ2-5	CASSTGAVGETQYF	TGTGCCAGCTCAACAGGGGCAGTTGGAGAGACCCAGTACTTC
NA	few	TRBV7-2	15	TRBJ1-1	CASSLAQGPNTEAFF	TGTGCCAGCAGCTTAGCCCAGGGCCCTAACACTGAAGCTTTCTTT
NA	few	TRBV15	14	TRBJ2-7	CATSQRTGSYEQYF	TGTGCCACCAGTCAAAGGACGGGGTCCTACGAGCAGTACTTC
NA	few	TRBV7-9	15	TRBJ2-5	CASRGRPERVETQYF	TGTGCCAGCAGAGGGCGGCCAGAAAGGGTAGAGACCCAGTACTTC
NA	few	TRBV18	14	TRBJ1-2	CASSPKTTNYGYTF	TGTGCCAGCTCACCCAAGACGACTAACTATGGCTACACCTTC
TRBD1	NA	TRBV27	13	TRBJ1-1	CASSYRGYTEAFF	TGTGCCAGCAGTTACAGGGGCTACACTGAAGCTTTCTTT
TRBD2	NA	TRBV7-6	14	TRBJ2-1	CASSHRLAGDEQFF	TGTGCCAGCAGCCATAGACTAGCGGGCGATGAGCAGTTCTTC
TRBD1	NA	TRBV29-1	13	TRBJ2-7	CSVHGQGRNEQYF	TGCAGCGTACACGGACAGGGACGTAACGAGCAGTACTTC
NA	NA	TRBV18	14	TRBJ2-7	CASSLGAVSYEQYF	TGTGCCAGCTCACTGGGGGCAGTCTCCTACGAGCAGTACTTC
NA	NA	TRBV5-1	12	TRBJ2-7	CASSTSQDEQYF	TGCGCCAGCAGCACCTCCCAGGACGAGCAGTACTTC
NA	NA	TRBV20-1	15	TRBJ2-2	CSARVIAAGAGELFF	TGCAGTGCTAGGGTCATAGCGGCTGGGGCCGGGGAGCTGTTTTTT
NA	few	TRBV20-1	14	TRBJ2-2	CSAQGGGNTGELFF	TGCAGTGCACAGGGCGGAGGGAACACCGGGGAGCTGTTTTTT
NA	many	TRBV27	15	TRBJ1-6	CASSWGDKAGSPLHF	TGTGCCAGCAGTTGGGGTGACAAGGCTGGATCACCCCTCCACTTT
NA	few	TRBV12-3/TRBV12-4	11	TRBJ1-4	CASSLGGQLFF	TGTGCCAGCAGTTTAGGGGGACAACTGTTTTTT
NA	few	TRBV6-1	13	TRBJ2-7	CASSRSSEYEQYF	TGTGCCAGCAGTCGCAGCTCCGAGTACGAGCAGTACTTC
NA	NA	TRBV3-1	15	TRBJ1-5	CASSQASGHNQPQHF	TGTGCCAGCAGCCAAGCTTCTGGGCACAATCAGCCCCAGCATTTT
NA	few	TRBV5-1	15	TRBJ1-1	CASSHLDGPRVEAFF	TGCGCCAGCAGCCACCTGGACGGCCCGAGGGTTGAAGCTTTCTTT
NA	NA	TRBV10-1	15	TRBJ2-5	CASSESPSAGETQYF	TGCGCCAGCAGTGAGTCGCCTAGCGCCGGGGAGACCCAGTACTTC
NA	NA	TRBV6-1	13	TRBJ1-5	CASSDRDNQPQHF	TGTGCCAGCAGTGACAGAGACAATCAGCCCCAGCATTTT
NA	many	TRBV6-5	15	TRBJ2-3	CASSYVVPAGDTQYF	TGTGCCAGCAGTTACGTGGTGCCGGCAGGGGATACGCAGTATTTT
NA	NA	TRBV18	13	TRBJ1-2	CASSPTVHEGYTF	TGTGCCAGCTCACCGACAGTTCATGAGGGCTACACCTTC
NA	NA	TRBV12-3/TRBV12-4	15	TRBJ1-2	CASSLALSLRGGYTF	TGTGCCAGCAGTTTAGCGCTCTCACTAAGGGGGGGCTACACCTTC
NA	few	TRBV12-3/TRBV12-4	16	TRBJ1-1	CASSKGGGIMNTEAFF	TGTGCCAGCAGTAAGGGGGGAGGTATCATGAACACTGAAGCTTTCTTT
TRBD1	NA	TRBV7-2	15	TRBJ2-7	CASSRTGGTAYEQYF	TGTGCCAGCAGCCGGACAGGGGGCACGGCCTACGAGCAGTACTTC
NA	few	TRBV10-3	13	TRBJ2-7	CAITGTSPGEQYF	TGTGCCATCACCGGGACCTCTCCAGGGGAGCAGTACTTC
NA	few	TRBV4-2	16	TRBJ1-6	CASSPQGSSYNSPLHF	TGTGCCAGCAGCCCCCAGGGGAGCTCCTATAATTCACCCCTCCACTTT
TRBD2	NA	TRBV9	14	TRBJ2-1	CASRTSGSSGEQFF	TGTGCCAGCAGGACTAGCGGCTCTTCAGGGGAGCAGTTCTTC
NA	NA	TRBV20-1	13	TRBJ2-7	CSARIPPGYEQYF	TGCAGTGCCAGAATCCCCCCGGGCTACGAGCAGTACTTC
NA	few	TRBV5-1	13	TRBJ2-3	CASSLGGENTQYF	TGCGCCAGCAGCTTGGGGGGCGAGAATACGCAGTATTTT
NA	few	TRBV7-2	13	TRBJ2-1	CASSEMGENEQFF	TGTGCCAGCAGCGAAATGGGGGAGAATGAGCAGTTCTTC
NA	NA	TRBV6-4	13	TRBJ2-1	CASSEPGRNEQFF	TGTGCCAGCAGTGAGCCAGGCCGGAATGAGCAGTTCTTC
NA	few	TRBV19	15	TRBJ2-3	CASTAFTGPTDTQYF	TGTGCCAGTACCGCCTTTACAGGGCCTACAGATACGCAGTATTTT
TRBD2	few	TRBV6-2/TRBV6-3	15	TRBJ2-7	CASGTSGRRPYEQYF	TGTGCCAGCGGGACTAGCGGGAGGCGGCCCTACGAGCAGTACTTC
TRBD1	NA	TRBV15	16	TRBJ2-7	CATSRNPGQGAFEQYF	TGTGCCACCAGCAGAAACCCGGGACAGGGGGCTTTTGAGCAGTACTTC
NA	NA	TRBV29-1	13	TRBJ2-7	CSVELAGTYEQYF	TGCAGCGTTGAACTAGCAGGGACGTACGAGCAGTACTTC
NA	few	TRBV10-3	14	TRBJ1-1	CAISTRPSGTEAFF	TGTGCCATCAGCACTCGACCCTCGGGAACTGAAGCTTTCTTT
NA	NA	TRBV7-6	16	TRBJ1-2	CASSNLVQGLNYGYTF	TGTGCCAGCAGCAACCTCGTCCAGGGTCTTAACTATGGCTACACCTTC
NA	many	TRBV29-1	11	TRBJ2-3	CSSSDRHTQYF	TGCAGCTCTAGCGACCGACATACGCAGTATTTT
NA	NA	TRBV5-5	14	TRBJ2-3	CASSLAQSTDTQYF	TGTGCCAGCAGCTTGGCGCAGAGCACAGATACGCAGTATTTT
NA	many	TRBV5-5	16	TRBJ2-2	CASSRKQGMVSGELFF	TGTGCCAGCAGCCGGAAACAGGGAATGGTGTCCGGGGAGCTGTTTTTT
TRBD2	few	TRBV5-1	18	TRBJ2-2	CASSQKTSGKANTGELFF	TGCGCCAGCAGCCAAAAAACTAGCGGGAAGGCCAACACCGGGGAGCTGTTTTTT
NA	NA	TRBV27	16	TRBJ2-2	CASSLSRKTNTGELFF	TGTGCCAGCAGTTTATCTAGGAAAACGAACACCGGGGAGCTGTTTTTT
NA	few	TRBV6-6	13	TRBJ2-1	CAVTENQYNEQFF	TGTGCCGTAACGGAGAACCAATACAATGAGCAGTTCTTC